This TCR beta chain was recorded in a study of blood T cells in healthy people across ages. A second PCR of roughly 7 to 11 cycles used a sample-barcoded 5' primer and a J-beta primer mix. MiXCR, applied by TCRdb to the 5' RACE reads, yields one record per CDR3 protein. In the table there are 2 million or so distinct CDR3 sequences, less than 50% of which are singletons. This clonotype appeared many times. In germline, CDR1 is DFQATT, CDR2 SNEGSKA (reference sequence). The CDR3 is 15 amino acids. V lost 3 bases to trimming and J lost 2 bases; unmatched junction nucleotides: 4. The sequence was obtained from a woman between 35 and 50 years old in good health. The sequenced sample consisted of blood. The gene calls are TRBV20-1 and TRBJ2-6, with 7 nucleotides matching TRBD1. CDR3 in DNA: TGCAGTGCTAGGGAAGACAGGGCTGGGGCCAACGTCCTGACTTTC. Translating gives CSAREDRAGANVLTF.